This T cell receptor (beta chain) was observed in a study of tumour-infiltrating T cells in Burkitt lymphoma. TCRdb's table, derived via immunoSEQ multiplex PCR, lists solely in-frame clones and lacks some. The repertoire holds about 1,600 clones, with about 38% as singletons. This clone has more than one count but fewer than ten. Germline CDR1 reads SGHAT; CDR2 reads FQNNGV. Trimming took off 6 bases at V and 1 base at J, with 7 bases between the two ends. The CDR3 totals 12 residues. Sample: tumor tissue. The sequence was obtained from a human donor with Burkitt lymphoma. The genes are TRBV11-2 and TRBJ2-7; D perhaps matches TRBD2 (6 bases). The CDR3 bases are TGTGCCAGCAGTGGGGGGTCCTACGAGCAGTACTTC. Encoded protein: CASSGGSYEQYF.